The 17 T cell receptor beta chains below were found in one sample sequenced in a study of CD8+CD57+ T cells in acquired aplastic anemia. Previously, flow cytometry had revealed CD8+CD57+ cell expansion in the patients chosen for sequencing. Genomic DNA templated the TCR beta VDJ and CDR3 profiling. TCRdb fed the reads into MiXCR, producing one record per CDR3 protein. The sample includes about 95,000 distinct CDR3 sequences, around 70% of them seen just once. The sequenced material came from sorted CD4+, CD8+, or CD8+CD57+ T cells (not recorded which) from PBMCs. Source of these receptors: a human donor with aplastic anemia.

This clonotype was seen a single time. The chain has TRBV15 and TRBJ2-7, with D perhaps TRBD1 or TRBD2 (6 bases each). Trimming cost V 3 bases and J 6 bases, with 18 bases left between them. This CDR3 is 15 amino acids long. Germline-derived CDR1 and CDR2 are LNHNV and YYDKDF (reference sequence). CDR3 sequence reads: CATSSLAGGSTEQYF. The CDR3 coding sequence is TGTGCCACCAGCAGCTTGGCCGGGGGCTCGACCGAGCAGTACTTC.

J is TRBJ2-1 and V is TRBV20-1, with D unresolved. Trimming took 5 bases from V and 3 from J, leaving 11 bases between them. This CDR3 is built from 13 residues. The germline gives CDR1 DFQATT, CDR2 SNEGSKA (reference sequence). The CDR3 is CSAPASDYNEQFF. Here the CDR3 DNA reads TGCAGTGCTCCCGCATCGGACTACAATGAGCAGTTCTTC.

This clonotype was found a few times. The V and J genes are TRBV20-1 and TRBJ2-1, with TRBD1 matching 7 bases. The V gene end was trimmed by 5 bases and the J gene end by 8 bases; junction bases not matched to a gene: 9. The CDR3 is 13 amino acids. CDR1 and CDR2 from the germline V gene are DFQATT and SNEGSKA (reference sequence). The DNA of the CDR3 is TGCAGTGCTTGGGACAGCCTGTGGGATGAGCAGTTCTTC. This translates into CSAWDSLWDEQFF.

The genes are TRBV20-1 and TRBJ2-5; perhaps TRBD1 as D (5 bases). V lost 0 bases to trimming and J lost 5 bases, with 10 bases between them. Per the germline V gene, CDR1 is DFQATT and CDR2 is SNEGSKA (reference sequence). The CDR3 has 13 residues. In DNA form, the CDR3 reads TGCAGTGCTAGAGACACAGGTTCGGAGACCCAGTACTTC. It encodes CSARDTGSETQYF.

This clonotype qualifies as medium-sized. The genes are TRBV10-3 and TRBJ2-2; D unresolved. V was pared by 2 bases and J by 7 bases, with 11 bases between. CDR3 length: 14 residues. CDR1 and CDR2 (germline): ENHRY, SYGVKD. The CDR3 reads CAISEGNPGGELFF. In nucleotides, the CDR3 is TGTGCCATCAGTGAGGGGAATCCTGGCGGGGAGCTGTTTTTT.

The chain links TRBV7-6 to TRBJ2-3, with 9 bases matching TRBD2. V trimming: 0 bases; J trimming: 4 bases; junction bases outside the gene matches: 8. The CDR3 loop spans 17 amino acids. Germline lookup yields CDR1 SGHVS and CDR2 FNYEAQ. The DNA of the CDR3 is TGTGCCAGCAGCTTAGCGCGGGGGCTAGCGGGGCCAGATACGCAGTATTTT. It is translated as CASSLARGLAGPDTQYF.

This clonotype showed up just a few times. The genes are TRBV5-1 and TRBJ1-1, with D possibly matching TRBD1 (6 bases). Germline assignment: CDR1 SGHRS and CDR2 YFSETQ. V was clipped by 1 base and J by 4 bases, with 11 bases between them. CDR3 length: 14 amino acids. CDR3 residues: CASSLSGGGTEAFF. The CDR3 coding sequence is TGCGCCAGCAGCTTGTCTGGGGGCGGCACTGAAGCTTTCTTT.

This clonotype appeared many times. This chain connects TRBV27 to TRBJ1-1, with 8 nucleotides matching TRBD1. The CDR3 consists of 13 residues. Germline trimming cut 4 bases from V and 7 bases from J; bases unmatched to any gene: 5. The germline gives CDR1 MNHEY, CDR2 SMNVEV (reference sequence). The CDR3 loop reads CASSSDRELEAFF. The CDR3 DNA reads TGTGCCAGCAGTTCGGACAGGGAACTTGAAGCTTTCTTT.

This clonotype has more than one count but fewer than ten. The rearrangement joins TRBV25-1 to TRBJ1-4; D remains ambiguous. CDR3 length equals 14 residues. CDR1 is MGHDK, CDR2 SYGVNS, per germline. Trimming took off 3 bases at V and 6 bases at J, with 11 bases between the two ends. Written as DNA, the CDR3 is TGTGCCAGCAGTGACCCCCGAGGCGATGAAAAACTGTTTTTT. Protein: CASSDPRGDEKLFF.

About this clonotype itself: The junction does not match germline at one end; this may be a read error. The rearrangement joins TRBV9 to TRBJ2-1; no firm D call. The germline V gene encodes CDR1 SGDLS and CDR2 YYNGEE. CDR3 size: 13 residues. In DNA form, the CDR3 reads TGTGCCAGCAGCGTAGAAATAGCCAATGAGCAGTCCTTC. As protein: CASSVEIANEQSF.

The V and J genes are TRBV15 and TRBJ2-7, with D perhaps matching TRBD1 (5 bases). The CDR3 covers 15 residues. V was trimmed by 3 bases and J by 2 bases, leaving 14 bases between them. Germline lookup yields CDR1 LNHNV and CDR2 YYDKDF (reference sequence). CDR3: CATSSLGAATYEQYF. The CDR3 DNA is TGTGCCACCAGCAGCTTAGGGGCAGCGACCTACGAGCAGTACTTC.

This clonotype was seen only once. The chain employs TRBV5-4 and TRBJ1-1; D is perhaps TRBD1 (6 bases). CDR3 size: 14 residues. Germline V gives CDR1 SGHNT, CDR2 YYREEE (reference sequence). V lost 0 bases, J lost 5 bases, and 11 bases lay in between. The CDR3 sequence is CASSLVQGLTEAFF. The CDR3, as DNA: TGTGCCAGCAGCTTGGTTCAGGGGTTGACTGAAGCTTTCTTT.

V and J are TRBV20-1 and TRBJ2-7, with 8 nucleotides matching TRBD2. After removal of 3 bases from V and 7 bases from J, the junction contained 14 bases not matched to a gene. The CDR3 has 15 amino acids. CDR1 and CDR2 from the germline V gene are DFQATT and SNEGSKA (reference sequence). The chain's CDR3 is CSARGAKSGSGEQYF. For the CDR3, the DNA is TGCAGTGCTAGGGGAGCCAAGAGCGGGAGCGGGGAGCAGTACTTC.

The CDR3 region is CASSGSGTILAETQYF. For the CDR3, the DNA is TGTGCCAGCAGCGGCTCCGGGACTATTCTTGCAGAGACCCAGTACTTC. The V gene is TRBV9, the J gene TRBJ2-7; 7 bases fit TRBD2. The J call may be faulty, since TRBJ2-5 better matches the DNA end. The CDR3 length is 16 residues. CDR1 and CDR2 from the germline V gene are SGDLS and YYNGEE.

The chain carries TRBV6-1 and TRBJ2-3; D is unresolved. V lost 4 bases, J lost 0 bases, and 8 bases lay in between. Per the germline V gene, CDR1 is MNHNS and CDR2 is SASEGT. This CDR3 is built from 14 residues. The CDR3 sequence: CASSVSLSTDTQYF. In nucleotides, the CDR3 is TGTGCCAGCAGTGTCAGCCTGAGCACAGATACGCAGTATTTT.

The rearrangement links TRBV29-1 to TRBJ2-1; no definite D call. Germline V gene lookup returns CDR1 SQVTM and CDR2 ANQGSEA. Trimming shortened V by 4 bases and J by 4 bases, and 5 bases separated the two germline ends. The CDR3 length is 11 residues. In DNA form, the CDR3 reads TGCAGCGTTGTGGCGTACAATGAGCAGTTCTTC. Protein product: CSVVAYNEQFF.

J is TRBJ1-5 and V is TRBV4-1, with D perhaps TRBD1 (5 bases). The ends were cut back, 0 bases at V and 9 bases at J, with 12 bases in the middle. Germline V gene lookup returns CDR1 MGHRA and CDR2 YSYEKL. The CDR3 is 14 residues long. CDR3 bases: TGCGCCAGCAGCCAAGATCCAGGGAGCAGGCCCCAGCATTTT. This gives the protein CASSQDPGSRPQHF.